A single T cell receptor beta chain is shown here with its context. The record originates from a study of CD8 T cells in Susac syndrome. Random hexamers served to reverse transcribe roughly 0.45 to 1 ug RNA. Each CDR3 protein gets one entry after TCRdb re-called the immunoSEQ multiplex PCR reads with MiXCR. Of 150,000 to 200,000 distinct CDR3 sequences listed, over 75% were seen once; the top ten hold 0.075% to 0.095%. This CDR3 region has 15 residues. CDR1 SGHAT and CDR2 FQNNGV come from the germline V gene. Trimming stripped 0 bases from V and 2 bases from J, with 11 bases between. The sequencing sample was made of CD4+ T cells from PBMCs. This sequence joins TRBV11-2 and TRBJ2-7; no clear D gene. This receptor was identified in a human donor with Susac syndrome. The CDR3 DNA is TGTGCCAGCAGCTTAGATCTCTGGACGACCTACGAGCAGTACTTC. It is translated as CASSLDLWTTYEQYF.